There are many counts of the clone carrying this TCR beta chain. Its matching antigen is unknown. Primers used in a second PCR of roughly 6 to 11 cycles were a sample-barcoded 5' primer and a J-beta primer mix. TCRdb analysed the 5' RACE reads with MiXCR anew, one entry per CDR3 protein. The sample holds 650,000 to 800,000 distinct CDR3 sequences, approximately 48% seen once. This entry is derived from a study of blood T cells in healthy people across ages. Study details: Capturing about one barcoded beta molecule per two T cells was achieved by template switching. Findings and limits, study-wide: Age showed a roughly linear inverse relationship with TCR beta diversity per million T cells. Donor CMV infection status was unknown, possibly confounding age-related changes in expanded clonotypes.

The V gene's germline CDR1 is SGDLS and CDR2 YYNGEE. V gave up 0 bases and J gave up 4 bases, with 6 bases separating them. The CDR3 runs to 13 residues. The study recruited healthy Caucasian donors from Russia who were aged about 6 to 95. The V and J genes are TRBV9 and TRBJ2-3, with D unresolved. Sample: blood. The TCR comes from a man aged 60 to 69 in good health. The CDR3 sequence: CASSVGDADTQYF. The CDR3 bases are TGTGCCAGCAGCGTAGGGGATGCAGATACGCAGTATTTT.